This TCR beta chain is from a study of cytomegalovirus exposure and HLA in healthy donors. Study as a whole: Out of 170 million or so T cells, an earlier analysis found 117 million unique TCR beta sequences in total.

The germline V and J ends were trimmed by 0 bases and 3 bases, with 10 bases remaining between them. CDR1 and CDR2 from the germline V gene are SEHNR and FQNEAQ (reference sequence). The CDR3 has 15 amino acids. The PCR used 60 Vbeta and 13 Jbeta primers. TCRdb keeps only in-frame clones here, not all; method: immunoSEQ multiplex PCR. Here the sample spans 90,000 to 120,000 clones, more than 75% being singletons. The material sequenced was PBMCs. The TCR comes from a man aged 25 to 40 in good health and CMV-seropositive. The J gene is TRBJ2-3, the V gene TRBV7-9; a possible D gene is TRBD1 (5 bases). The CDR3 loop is CASSLAPQGTDTQYF. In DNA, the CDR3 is TGTGCCAGCAGCTTAGCGCCCCAGGGAACAGATACGCAGTATTTT.